A selection of T cell receptor beta chains follows, all from one sample in a study of chemoradiotherapy in HPV16-positive cancers. Sequencing was performed with immunoSEQ multiplex PCR; in TCRdb, only in-frame clones are kept and a portion is missing. The data contain about 20,000 clones, around 92% of them singletons. This sample comprised blood, obtained from a patient who underwent chemoradiotherapy. These receptors originate from a human donor with HPV-associated anogenital cancer. CDR3s include the opening cysteine and the closing phenylalanine or tryptophan. Each record gives: J gene, V gene, clone size, D gene, CDR3 DNA, CDR3 protein. The D gene is left open where the match is weak. Expanded clones get a size class; other rows say once, few or many, or leave the size out.

J: TRBJ1-3
V: TRBV5-6
size: .
D: .
DNA: TGTGCCAGCAGCTACCGGGACAACTCTGGAAACACCATATATTTT
CDR3: CASSYRDNSGNTIYF

J: TRBJ2-7
V: TRBV6-5
size: .
D: .
DNA: TGTGCCAGCAGTTACTCGTCGGATCCCTACGAGCAGTACTTC
CDR3: CASSYSSDPYEQYF

J: TRBJ1-1
V: TRBV4-1
size: .
D: .
DNA: TGCGCCAGCAGCCAAGTTTCTTGGTGGGGTGACACTGAAGCTTTCTTT
CDR3: CASSQVSWWGDTEAFF

J: TRBJ1-1
V: TRBV29-1
size: .
D: TRBD1
DNA: TGCAGCGTTGAAGAATTCGGACAGGGGGCGGTGAACACTGAAGCTTTCTTT
CDR3: CSVEEFGQGAVNTEAFF

J: TRBJ1-5
V: TRBV5-8
size: .
D: .
DNA: TGTGCCAGCAGCTTGTCGACCAATCAGCCCCAGCATTTT
CDR3: CASSLSTNQPQHF

J: TRBJ2-7
V: TRBV6-1
size: few
D: .
DNA: TGTGCCAGCAGTGAACATGCGGGATCGGGGTACGAGCAGTACTTC
CDR3: CASSEHAGSGYEQYF

J: TRBJ2-3
V: TRBV5-4
size: .
D: .
DNA: TGTGCCAGCAGCATAGCCGGGACTGGCACAGATACGCAGTATTTT
CDR3: CASSIAGTGTDTQYF

J: TRBJ2-3
V: TRBV11-3
size: .
D: TRBD2
DNA: TGTGCCAGCAGCTTAGAAGGAACTAGCGGGGGGTTCACGCAGTATTTT
CDR3: CASSLEGTSGGFTQYF

J: TRBJ2-7
V: TRBV2
size: few
D: TRBD1
DNA: TGTGCCAGCAAAGTCGCGACAGGGGGCATCGAGCAGTACTTC
CDR3: CASKVATGGIEQYF

J: TRBJ2-3
V: TRBV27
size: .
D: TRBD1
DNA: TGTGCCAGCAGTTTATTTTACGGACAGGGTTTTGCAGATACGCAGTATTTT
CDR3: CASSLFYGQGFADTQYF

J: TRBJ1-5
V: TRBV19
size: .
D: .
DNA: TGTGCCAGTAGTACCGATCCTAGCAATCAGCCCCAGCATTTT
CDR3: CASSTDPSNQPQHF

J: TRBJ1-5
V: TRBV28
size: .
D: TRBD1
DNA: TGTGCCAGCAGTTTCGGTTGGGCTCTCCGGGACAGGGGGCAAAAAAGGAATAATCAGCCCCAGCATTTT
CDR3: CASSFGWALRDRGQKRNNQPQHF

J: TRBJ1-2
V: TRBV19
size: .
D: .
DNA: TGTGCCAGTAGGCATGGCGGTGCGGTTACCTATGGCTACACCTTC
CDR3: CASRHGGAVTYGYTF

J: TRBJ1-4
V: TRBV10-2
size: once
D: TRBD1
DNA: TGCGCCAGCAGTGATGGACAGGGGGCTAATGAAAAACTGTTTTTT
CDR3: CASSDGQGANEKLFF

J: TRBJ1-2
V: TRBV28
size: once
D: .
DNA: TGTGCCAGCAGTACCCAGTGGTACTATGGCTACACCTTC
CDR3: CASSTQWYYGYTF

J: TRBJ1-4
V: TRBV7-6
size: once
D: TRBD1
DNA: TGTGCCAGCAGCTTAGGACAGGGGGGAAAACTGTTTTTT
CDR3: CASSLGQGGKLFF

J: TRBJ2-3
V: TRBV7-2
size: .
D: .
DNA: TGTGCCAGCAGCTTAAACAGACCGCAAGGTACGCAGTATTTT
CDR3: CASSLNRPQGTQYF

J: TRBJ2-7
V: TRBV19
size: .
D: .
DNA: TGTGCCAGTAGGAATGGACAGTCGGGGATCTACGAGCAGTACTTC
CDR3: CASRNGQSGIYEQYF

J: TRBJ2-3
V: TRBV4-1
size: once
D: .
DNA: TGCGCCAGCAGCCCCCAAGGGTATACAGATACGCAGTATTTT
CDR3: CASSPQGYTDTQYF

J: TRBJ2-3
V: TRBV19
size: once
D: .
DNA: TGTGCCAGTAGTATAGCCAGTTTGGTTACAGATACGCAGTATTTT
CDR3: CASSIASLVTDTQYF

J: TRBJ2-7
V: TRBV2
size: .
D: .
DNA: TGTGCCAGCAATGGGCAGACCTACGAGCAGTACTTC
CDR3: CASNGQTYEQYF

J: TRBJ2-1
V: TRBV9
size: .
D: .
DNA: TGTGCCAGCAGCCCTCCCGGGTCTGGAATACAGTTCTTC
CDR3: CASSPPGSGIQFF

J: TRBJ1-5
V: TRBV7-6
size: .
D: TRBD1
DNA: TGTGCCAGCAGCTTTCGACAGGGGGCTCAGCCCCAGCATTTT
CDR3: CASSFRQGAQPQHF

J: TRBJ2-3
V: TRBV5-6
size: .
D: TRBD2
DNA: TGTGCCAGCACCACGGGACTAGCGGTAACAGATACGCAGTATTTT
CDR3: CASTTGLAVTDTQYF

J: TRBJ2-3
V: TRBV5-4
size: .
D: TRBD2
DNA: TGTGCCAGCAGCTCCATGACTAGCGGCGGCACAGATACGCAGTATTTT
CDR3: CASSSMTSGGTDTQYF

J: TRBJ2-7
V: TRBV10-3
size: .
D: TRBD2
DNA: TGTGCCATCAGACAGCCGGGACTAGCGACCTACGAGCAGTACTTC
CDR3: CAIRQPGLATYEQYF

J: TRBJ2-3
V: TRBV11-1
size: .
D: TRBD1
DNA: TGTGCCAGCAGCGCGGGACAGGGGGCTCTCATTATAACAGATACGCAGTATTTT
CDR3: CASSAGQGALIITDTQYF

J: TRBJ1-4
V: TRBV29-1
size: .
D: .
DNA: TGCAGCGTTTCTGCCAGGGCACCAAATGAAAAACTGTTTTTT
CDR3: CSVSARAPNEKLFF

J: TRBJ2-3
V: TRBV18
size: .
D: .
DNA: TGTGCCAGCTCACCTGGGATGCTGGTGGGGGCAGATACGCAGTATTTT
CDR3: CASSPGMLVGADTQYF

J: TRBJ2-1
V: TRBV6-1
size: .
D: .
DNA: TGTGCCAGCAGTGAAGTGGCCCTAAGCGGCAGCTCCTACAATGAGCAGTTCTTC
CDR3: CASSEVALSGSSYNEQFF

J: TRBJ2-7
V: TRBV7-9
size: .
D: TRBD2
DNA: TGTGCCAGCACGACTAGCGGGAGGGCTTACGAGCAGTACTTC
CDR3: CASTTSGRAYEQYF

J: TRBJ1-2
V: TRBV10-3
size: .
D: .
DNA: TGTGCCATCTCTATCGGGGTGGGAGACTATGGCTACACCTTC
CDR3: CAISIGVGDYGYTF

J: TRBJ2-1
V: TRBV10-3
size: .
D: TRBD2
DNA: TGTGCCATCAGTGAGTCGATCCTAGCGGGGAACGATGAGCAGTTCTTC
CDR3: CAISESILAGNDEQFF

J: TRBJ1-2
V: TRBV6-5
size: .
D: TRBD1
DNA: TGTGCCAGCAGTTACTCCGGGACAGGGGCCTATGGCTACACCTTC
CDR3: CASSYSGTGAYGYTF

J: TRBJ2-1
V: TRBV5-4
size: .
D: TRBD2
DNA: TGTGCCAGTACTAGCGGGGTTTACAATGAGCAGTTCTTC
CDR3: CASTSGVYNEQFF

J: TRBJ2-6
V: TRBV5-6
size: .
D: .
DNA: TGTGCCAGCAGCCGTCTCGTTCAGGCCCTCTCTGGGGCCAACGTCCTGACTTTC
CDR3: CASSRLVQALSGANVLTF

J: TRBJ2-1
V: TRBV11-2
size: .
D: .
DNA: TGTGCCAGCAGCCCAAGGCCAGGGAAACAGGATGAGCAGTTCTTC
CDR3: CASSPRPGKQDEQFF

J: TRBJ2-2
V: TRBV19
size: .
D: .
DNA: TGTGCCAGTAGGTCCGCCGTTAAGAACACCGGGGAGCTGTTTTTT
CDR3: CASRSAVKNTGELFF

J: TRBJ1-2
V: TRBV7-9
size: .
D: .
DNA: TGTGCCAGCAGCTTATCACGGGACTACACCTTC
CDR3: CASSLSRDYTF

J: TRBJ2-7
V: TRBV5-6
size: once
D: .
DNA: TGTGCCAGCAGCGCTGCGACAGAAGAGCAGTACTTC
CDR3: CASSAATEEQYF

J: TRBJ2-7
V: TRBV28
size: .
D: .
DNA: TGTGCCAGCAGTTTAGCGGCAGGGAGCTCCTACGAGCAGTACTTC
CDR3: CASSLAAGSSYEQYF

J: TRBJ2-7
V: TRBV4-2
size: .
D: TRBD1
DNA: TGTGCCAGCAGCCAAGGGACAGGGATCTACGAGCAGTACTTC
CDR3: CASSQGTGIYEQYF

J: TRBJ2-1
V: TRBV9
size: .
D: .
DNA: TGTGCCAGCAGCCCCAGGGTCCCCTCCTACAATGAGCAGTTCTTC
CDR3: CASSPRVPSYNEQFF

J: TRBJ2-7
V: TRBV4-1
size: once
D: .
DNA: TGCGCCAGCCGTGAGACAGGAAGATACGAGCAGTACTTC
CDR3: CASRETGRYEQYF

J: TRBJ1-2
V: TRBV18
size: .
D: .
DNA: TGTGCCAGCTCCGACCCTTGGGTAGAGGTCCATGGCTACACCTTC
CDR3: CASSDPWVEVHGYTF

J: TRBJ2-7
V: TRBV7-2
size: .
D: .
DNA: TGTGCCAGCAGCTTAGTATACACCGTCCTCGACGAGCAGTACTTC
CDR3: CASSLVYTVLDEQYF

J: TRBJ2-7
V: TRBV4-1
size: .
D: TRBD2
DNA: TGCGCCAGCAGCCGTAGCGGGAGTTCCTACGAGCAGTACTTC
CDR3: CASSRSGSSYEQYF